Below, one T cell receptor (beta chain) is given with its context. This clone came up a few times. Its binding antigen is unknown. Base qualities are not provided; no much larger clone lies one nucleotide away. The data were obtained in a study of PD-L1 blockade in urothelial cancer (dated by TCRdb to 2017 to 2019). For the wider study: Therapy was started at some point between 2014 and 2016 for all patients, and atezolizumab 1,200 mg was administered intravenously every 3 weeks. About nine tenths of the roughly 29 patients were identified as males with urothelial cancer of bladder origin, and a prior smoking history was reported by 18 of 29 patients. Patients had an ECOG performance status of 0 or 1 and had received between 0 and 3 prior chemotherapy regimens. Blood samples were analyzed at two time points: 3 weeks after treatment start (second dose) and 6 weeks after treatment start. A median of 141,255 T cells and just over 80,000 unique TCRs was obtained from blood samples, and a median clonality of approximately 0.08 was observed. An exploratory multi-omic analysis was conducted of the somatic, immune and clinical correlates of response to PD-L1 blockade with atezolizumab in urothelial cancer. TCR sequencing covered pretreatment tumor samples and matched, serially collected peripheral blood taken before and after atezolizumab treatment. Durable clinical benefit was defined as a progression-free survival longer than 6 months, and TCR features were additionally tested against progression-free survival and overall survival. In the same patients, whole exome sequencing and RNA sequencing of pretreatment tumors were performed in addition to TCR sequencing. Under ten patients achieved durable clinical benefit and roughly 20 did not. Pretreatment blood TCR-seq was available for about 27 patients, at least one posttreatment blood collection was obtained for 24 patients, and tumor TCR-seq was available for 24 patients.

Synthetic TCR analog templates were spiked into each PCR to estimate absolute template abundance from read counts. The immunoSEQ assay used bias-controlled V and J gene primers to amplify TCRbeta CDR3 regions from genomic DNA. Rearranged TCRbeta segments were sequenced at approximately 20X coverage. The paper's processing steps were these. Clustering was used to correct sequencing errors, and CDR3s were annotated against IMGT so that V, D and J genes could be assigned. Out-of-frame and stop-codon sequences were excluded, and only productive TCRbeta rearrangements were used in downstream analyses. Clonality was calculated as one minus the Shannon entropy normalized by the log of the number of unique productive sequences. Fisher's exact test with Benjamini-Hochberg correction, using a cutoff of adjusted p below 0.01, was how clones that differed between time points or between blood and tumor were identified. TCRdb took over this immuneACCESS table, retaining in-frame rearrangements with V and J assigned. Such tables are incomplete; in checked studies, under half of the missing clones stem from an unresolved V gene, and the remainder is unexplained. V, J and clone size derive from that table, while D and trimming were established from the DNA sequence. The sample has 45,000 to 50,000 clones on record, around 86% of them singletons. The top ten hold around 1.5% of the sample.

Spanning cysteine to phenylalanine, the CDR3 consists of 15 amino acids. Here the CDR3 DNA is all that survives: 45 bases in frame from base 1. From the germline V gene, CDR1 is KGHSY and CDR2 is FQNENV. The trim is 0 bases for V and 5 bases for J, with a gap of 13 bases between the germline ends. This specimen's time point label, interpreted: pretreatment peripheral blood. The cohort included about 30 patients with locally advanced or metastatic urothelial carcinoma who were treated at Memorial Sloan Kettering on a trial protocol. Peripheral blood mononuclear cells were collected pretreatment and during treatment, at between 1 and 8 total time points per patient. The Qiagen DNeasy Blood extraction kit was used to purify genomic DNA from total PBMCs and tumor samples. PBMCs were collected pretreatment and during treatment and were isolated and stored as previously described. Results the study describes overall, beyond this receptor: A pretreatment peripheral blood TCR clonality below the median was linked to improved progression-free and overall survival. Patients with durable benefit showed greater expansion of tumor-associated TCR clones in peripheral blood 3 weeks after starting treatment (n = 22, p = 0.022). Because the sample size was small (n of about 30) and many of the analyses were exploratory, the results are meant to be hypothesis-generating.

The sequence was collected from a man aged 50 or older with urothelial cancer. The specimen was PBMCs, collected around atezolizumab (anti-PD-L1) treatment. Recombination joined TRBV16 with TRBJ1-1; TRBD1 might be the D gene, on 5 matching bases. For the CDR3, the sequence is CASSQSAGRRTEAFF. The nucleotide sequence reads TGTGCCAGCAGCCAATCGGCAGGGAGGAGGACTGAAGCTTTCTTT.